The 21 T cell receptor beta chains in this list originate from one sample, sequenced in a study of CXCR3-negative and CXCR3-positive naive CD8 T cells. Whole-study findings and limits: CXCR3-negative naive cells had less hydrophobic TRB CDR3s than did CXCR3-positive naive cells.

No antigen has been assigned to these receptors. In preparing the TRB cDNA libraries, 5' RACE with UMI labels was used. No DNA is given; TCRdb re-called the 5' RACE reads and lists each CDR3 protein once. Its table lists around 140,000 distinct CDR3 sequences. The sample comprised naive CXCR3+ CD8+ T cells from blood. The subset here: CD45RO-CCR7+CD27+CD95- naive CD8+ T cells expressing CXCR3 (TNR3+). These receptors were collected from a human donor in good health. Some clones in this sample may be carry-over from other donors' samples.

The chain employs TRBV12-3 or TRBV12-4 and TRBJ1-4; TCRdb proposes TRBD1, but this gene call is untestable without DNA. The CDR3 sequence is 19 residues long. The chain's CDR3 is CASSSPPSNQDTTGEKLFF.

The V and J genes are TRBV11-2 and TRBJ2-7; without DNA, the TCRdb call of TRBD2 cannot be checked. The CDR3 sequence is 13 residues long. Germline assignment: CDR1 SGHAT and CDR2 FQNNGV. This chain's CDR3 is CASSLSGSYEQYF.

This sequence joins TRBV28 and TRBJ2-7; TCRdb designates TRBD1, a call that cannot be tested without DNA. Germline lookup yields CDR1 MDHEN and CDR2 SYDVKM. The CDR3 totals 14 residues. The CDR3 here is CASSPPEVAYEQYF.

The chain couples TRBV23-1 to TRBJ2-7. TRBV23-1 is treated as an ORF (open reading frame) with a function not yet certain. The CDR3 extends over 14 amino acids. The CDR3 loop reads CASSQSETYYEQYF.

The chain has TRBV13 and TRBJ1-1. Germline-derived CDR1 and CDR2 are PRHDT and FYEKMQ (reference sequence). CDR3 length equals 16 residues. The CDR3 sequence is CASSLSEGGWIGGAFF.

V usage is TRBV6-5 and J usage is TRBJ1-5; TCRdb's D call, TRBD1, is unchecked because there is no DNA. In germline, CDR1 is MNHEY, CDR2 SVGAGI. The CDR3 sequence is 15 residues long. This chain's CDR3 is CASSYMGPGSQPQHF.

The chain joins TRBV19 to TRBJ1-2; no DNA is available, so the TRBD1 call from TCRdb remains unchecked. This CDR3 has 14 amino acids. Germline lookup yields CDR1 LNHDA and CDR2 SQIVND (reference sequence). This chain's CDR3 is CASNTPTGTHGYTF.

The rearrangement uses TRBV4-3 and TRBJ2-5; TCRdb's D gene call, TRBD1, goes unchecked for lack of DNA. The CDR3 contains 15 residues. In germline, CDR1 is LGHNA, CDR2 YSLEER. The CDR3: CASSQGTGTRETQYF.

The chain links TRBV28 to TRBJ2-7; TCRdb picks TRBD1, but there is no DNA to check that call. The CDR3 is 14 residues long. Germline V CDR1 and CDR2: MDHEN, SYDVKM. This CDR3 reads CASSFRGQGHEQYF.

The genes are TRBV28 and TRBJ2-4; lacking DNA, the TRBD1 call made by TCRdb goes unchecked. The CDR3 extends over 14 amino acids. The V gene's germline CDR1 is MDHEN and CDR2 SYDVKM. The CDR3 loop is CASSSYTGENIQYF. Full variable domain (outside the CDR3, taken from reference TRBV28 and TRBJ2-4): DVKVTQSSRYLVKRTGEKVFLECVQDMDHENMFWYRQDPGLGLRLIYFSYDVKMKEKGDIPEGYSVSREKKERFSLILESASTNQTSMYLCASSSYTGENIQYFGAGTRLSVL.

The chain links TRBV10-3 to TRBJ2-5; TCRdb returns TRBD1, unconfirmable since there is no DNA. The CDR3 spans 13 residues. Germline assignment: CDR1 ENHRY and CDR2 SYGVKD. The CDR3 protein is CAISGTVQETQYF.

This sequence joins TRBV29-1 and TRBJ2-2; TCRdb picks TRBD1, but there is no DNA to check that call. This CDR3 spans 13 amino acids. Germline CDR1 is SQVTM and CDR2 is ANQGSEA. CDR3 in amino acids: CSVRTANTGELFF.

This chain uses TRBV19 with TRBJ2-1; TCRdb calls TRBD2, which cannot be checked without DNA. The CDR3 is made up of 14 amino acids. Per the germline V gene, CDR1 is LNHDA and CDR2 is SQIVND (reference sequence). The CDR3 loop is CASSIGTSGNEQFF. The entire variable domain, with the rest obtained from reference TRBV19 and TRBJ2-1, is as follows: DGGITQSPKYLFRKEGQNVTLSCEQNLNHDAMYWYRQDPGQGLRLIYYSQIVNDFQKGDIAEGYSVSREKKESFPLTVTSAQKNPTAFYLCASSIGTSGNEQFFGPGTRLTVL.

The chain has TRBV28 and TRBJ2-7. Per the germline V gene, CDR1 is MDHEN and CDR2 is SYDVKM. The CDR3 has 14 amino acids. The chain's CDR3 is CASSTRQAPSEQYF.

The rearrangement uses TRBV6-1 and TRBJ1-1. The CDR3 loop spans 13 amino acids. CDR1 is MNHNS, CDR2 SASEGT, per germline. The CDR3 reads CASSELRGFEAFF.

This chain's CDR3 is CASSQEDRVQETQYF. V gene TRBV4-1 combines with J gene TRBJ2-5; the D call of TRBD1 rests on TCRdb alone, since no DNA is present to check it. Per the germline V gene, CDR1 is MGHRA and CDR2 is YSYEKL. CDR3 size: 15 residues.

The chain employs TRBV5-1 and TRBJ1-1. The CDR3 length is 16 residues. CDR1 is SGHRS and CDR2 is YFSETQ in the germline V gene. The chain's CDR3 is CASSLAGGQLNTEAFF.

The chain couples TRBV5-6 to TRBJ2-3; TCRdb's D call of TRBD1 is untestable without DNA. CDR1 is SGHDT and CDR2 is YYEEEE in the germline V gene. The CDR3 extends over 15 amino acids. The CDR3: CASSLTQGGTDTQYF.

V and J are TRBV15 and TRBJ2-3. This CDR3 is built from 17 residues. The V gene's germline CDR1 is LNHNV and CDR2 YYDKDF (reference sequence). CDR3 loop: CATSRDRLAGPTDTQYF.

V is TRBV29-1 and J is TRBJ2-5; TCRdb's assignment of TRBD1 cannot be checked, as there is no DNA. Looked up from germline, CDR1 is SQVTM and CDR2 is ANQGSEA. The CDR3 covers 18 residues. CDR3: CSVEDLHGDRVNQETQYF.

V and J are TRBV10-2 and TRBJ2-3; the TCRdb call, TRBD1, lacks DNA for checking. The CDR3 loop spans 12 amino acids. The germline gives CDR1 WSHSY, CDR2 SAAADI. CDR3: CASSEGGDTQYF.